This TCR beta chain was identified during a study of T cell repertoires in cytomegalovirus infection. This clonotype appeared many times. TCRdb redid the calling of the reads with MiXCR, one entry per CDR3 protein. The data show about 310,000 distinct CDR3 sequences, with about a sixth seen just once and approximately 12% held by the top ten. The junction had 12 bases not matched to a gene; V was cut back by 5 bases and J by 0 bases. The germline CDR1 and CDR2 sequences are ENHRY and SYGVKD. The CDR3 is 18 amino acids. The chain joins TRBV10-3 to TRBJ2-3, with 9 positions matching TRBD2. This receptor was identified in a human donor in good health (CMV status not recorded). Some clones in this sample may be carry-over from other donors' samples. The source material was PBMCs. The CDR3 DNA reads as TGTGCCATCAGTATGGGACTAGCTGGAACTACTAGCACAGATACGCAGTATTTT. Protein: CAISMGLAGTTSTDTQYF.